These T cell receptor beta chains were read from a single sample in a study of blood T cell repertoires in COVID-19. The protocol was immunoSEQ multiplex PCR, while the TCRdb copy is restricted to in-frame clones and leaves out a portion. The sample contains some 110,000 clones, approximately 80% of which appear only once. The sequenced material came from peripheral blood. The receptors come from a woman at least 80 years old with active or convalescent COVID-19. Both conserved end residues are part of each CDR3. The D gene is left open where the match is weak. Rows may omit the clone size; those that give it use once, few, many or a size class.

CDR3nt,CDR3aa,v_gene,j_gene,d_gene,abundance
TGTGCCAGCAGCGAGCGACTAGCGGGAAGAGATACGCAGTATTTT,CASSERLAGRDTQYF,TRBV11-3,TRBJ2-3,TRBD2,.
TGTGCCAGCAGCTTAGATCTGGCGGATGAGCAGTTCTTC,CASSLDLADEQFF,TRBV11-2,TRBJ2-1,.,.
TGTGCCAGCAGCGCGGACAGGGTGGGCAATCAGCCCCAGCATTTT,CASSADRVGNQPQHF,TRBV28,TRBJ1-5,TRBD1,once
TGTGCCAGCAGTTTAACGGGAGGGACCTACGAGCAGTACTTC,CASSLTGGTYEQYF,TRBV27,TRBJ2-7,TRBD2,few
TGTGCCAGCAGTCCGGGACAGGCAGAGAGCAATCAGCCCCAGCATTTT,CASSPGQAESNQPQHF,TRBV28,TRBJ1-5,TRBD1,once
TGTGCCAGCAGTCCGGGACTAACCTACAATGAGCAGTTCTTC,CASSPGLTYNEQFF,TRBV6-5,TRBJ2-1,TRBD2,.
TGTGCCAGCAGTTCGACCCGGGACAGGGGTTCACCCCTCCACTTT,CASSSTRDRGSPLHF,TRBV6-5,TRBJ1-6,TRBD1,.
TGTGCCACCAGCAGAGGTGGGGGGGAGAACACCATATATTTT,CATSRGGGENTIYF,TRBV15,TRBJ1-3,.,.
TGCAGTGCTCAGGGTGTCAACGAGCAGTACTTC,CSAQGVNEQYF,TRBV20-1,TRBJ2-7,.,medium-sized
TGTGCCAGCAGCCCAGCGTGGGGGCGGTTGGTGAACACTGAAGCTTTCTTT,CASSPAWGRLVNTEAFF,TRBV14,TRBJ1-1,.,few
TGTGCCAGCAGCCAATACCAGGGGCACTATGGCTACACCTTC,CASSQYQGHYGYTF,TRBV5-6,TRBJ1-2,.,.
TGTGCCAGCAGCCCGGGACTAGCGGGGGAAGATACGCAGTATTTT,CASSPGLAGEDTQYF,TRBV11-2,TRBJ2-3,TRBD2,.
TGTGCCAGCAGCCCAGGGCCAGCTGGGGCCAACGTCCTGACTTTC,CASSPGPAGANVLTF,TRBV5-6,TRBJ2-6,.,few
TGTGCCAGCAGCTTGCGGGCTAGCCGGAATGAGCAGTTCTTC,CASSLRASRNEQFF,TRBV5-5,TRBJ2-1,.,.
TGTGCCAGCAGTGGGGGGGACTCTACTAGCACAGATACGCAGTATTTT,CASSGGDSTSTDTQYF,TRBV2,TRBJ2-3,.,once
TGTGCCAGCAGTTTTCTAGGACAGTTTGGAGATACGCAGTATTTT,CASSFLGQFGDTQYF,TRBV27,TRBJ2-3,.,.
TGTGCCAGCAGTTTGAGGATGACTGAAGCTTTCTTT,CASSLRMTEAFF,TRBV28,TRBJ1-1,.,.